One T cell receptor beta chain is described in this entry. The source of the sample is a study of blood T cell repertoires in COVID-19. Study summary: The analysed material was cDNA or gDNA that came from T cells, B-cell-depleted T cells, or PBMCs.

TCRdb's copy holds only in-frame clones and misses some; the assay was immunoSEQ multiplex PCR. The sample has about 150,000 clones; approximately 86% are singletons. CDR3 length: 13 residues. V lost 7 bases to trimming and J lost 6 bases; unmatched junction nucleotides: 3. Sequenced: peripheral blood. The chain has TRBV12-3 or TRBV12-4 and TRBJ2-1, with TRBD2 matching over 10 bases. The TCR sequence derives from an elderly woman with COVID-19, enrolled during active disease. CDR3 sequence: CASTSGRANEQFF. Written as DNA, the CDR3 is TGTGCCAGCACGAGCGGGAGGGCCAATGAGCAGTTCTTC.